The TCR beta chain under discussion was sequenced for a study of patients and donors after allogeneic stem cell transplantation. TCRdb independently ran MiXCR on the RT-PCR reads; one entry per CDR3 protein. The table lists fewer than 500,000 distinct CDR3 sequences, around 16% of them singletons. V was trimmed by 1 base and J by 14 bases, leaving 12 bases between them. This CDR3 is 13 amino acids long. The germline CDR1 and CDR2 sequences are SGHDN and FVKESK. The chain carries TRBV14 and TRBJ1-6; D uncertain. This sequence originates from a human donor who was either an allogeneic HSCT recipient or a stem cell or donor lymphocyte infusion donor (not recorded which). It is not recorded whose cells these are; they may come from a transplant donor. The material sequenced was blood, either unsorted or a sorted T cell fraction (not recorded which). The CDR3 DNA reads as TGTGCCAGCAGCCAAGCGGCGATTAGGGCCCTCCACTTT. Protein product: CASSQAAIRALHF.